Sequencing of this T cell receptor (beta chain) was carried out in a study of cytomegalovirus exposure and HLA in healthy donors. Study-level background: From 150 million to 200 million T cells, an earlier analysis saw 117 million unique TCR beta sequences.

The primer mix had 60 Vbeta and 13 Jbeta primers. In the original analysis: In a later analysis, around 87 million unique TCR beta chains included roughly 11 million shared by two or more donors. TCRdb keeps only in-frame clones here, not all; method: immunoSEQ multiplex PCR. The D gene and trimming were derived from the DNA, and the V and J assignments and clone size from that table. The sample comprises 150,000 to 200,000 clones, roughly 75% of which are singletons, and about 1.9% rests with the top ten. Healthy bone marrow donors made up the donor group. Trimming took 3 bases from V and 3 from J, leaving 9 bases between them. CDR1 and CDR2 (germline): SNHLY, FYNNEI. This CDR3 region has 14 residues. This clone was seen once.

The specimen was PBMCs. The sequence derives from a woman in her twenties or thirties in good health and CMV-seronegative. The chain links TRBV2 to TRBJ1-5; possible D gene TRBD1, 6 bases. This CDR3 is CASSDRQVNQPQHF. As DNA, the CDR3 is TGTGCCAGCAGTGATCGACAGGTCAATCAGCCCCAGCATTTT. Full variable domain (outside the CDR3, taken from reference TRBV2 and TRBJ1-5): EPEVTQTPSHQVTQMGQEVILRCVPISNHLYFYWYRQILGQKVEFLVSFYNNEISEKSEIFDDQFSVERPDGSNFTLKIRSTKLEDSAMYFCASSDRQVNQPQHFGDGTRLSIL.